The sample holds one count of the clone carrying this T cell receptor beta chain. Trimming stripped 5 bases from V and 9 bases from J, with 20 bases between. Germline V gives CDR1 MNHNY, CDR2 SVGAGI (reference sequence). The CDR3 is 15 amino acids. The source of the sample is a study of shared clonotypes between healthy human individuals. Clones were sequenced by immunoSEQ multiplex PCR, and TCRdb holds only the in-frame ones, with some missing. The sample consists of under 2.5 million clones, about 90% of them appearing once. Every donor was a Caucasian adult from Nashville, Tennessee. CD4+ cells yielded CD45RA+ naive and CD45RA-negative memory subsets.

The sample consisted of naive CD4+ T cells from PBMCs. Subset in this sample: CD45RA+ positively selected. This sequence was found in a man between 18 and 29 years old in good health. Some clones in this sample may be carry-over from other donors' samples. This rearrangement joins TRBV6-6 to TRBJ2-1, with TRBD2 as a possible D gene (5 bases). The CDR3: CASSPIATSSFEQFF. The CDR3 DNA sequence: TGTGCCAGCAGTCCTATAGCGACCTCTTCTTTTGAGCAGTTCTTC.